This TCR beta chain was identified in a study of blood T cell repertoires in COVID-19. For the study at large: T cells, B-cell-depleted T cells, or PBMCs supplied cDNA or gDNA.

This CDR3 has 13 residues. Losses at the gene ends were 5 bases for V and 4 bases for J; bases not matched to a gene: 3. The germline gives CDR1 GTSNPN, CDR2 SVGIG (reference sequence). Method: immunoSEQ multiplex PCR; TCRdb's copy keeps in-frame clones and lacks some. The sample carries over 85,000 clones, 87% recorded once. The chain is built from TRBV30 and TRBJ2-2; TRBD2 agrees at 8 bases. This clonotype originated in a male donor with acute or convalescent COVID-19. The specimen sequenced was peripheral blood. CDR3: CAWGLAGTGELFF. CDR3 bases: TGTGCCTGGGGGCTAGCGGGCACCGGGGAGCTGTTTTTT.